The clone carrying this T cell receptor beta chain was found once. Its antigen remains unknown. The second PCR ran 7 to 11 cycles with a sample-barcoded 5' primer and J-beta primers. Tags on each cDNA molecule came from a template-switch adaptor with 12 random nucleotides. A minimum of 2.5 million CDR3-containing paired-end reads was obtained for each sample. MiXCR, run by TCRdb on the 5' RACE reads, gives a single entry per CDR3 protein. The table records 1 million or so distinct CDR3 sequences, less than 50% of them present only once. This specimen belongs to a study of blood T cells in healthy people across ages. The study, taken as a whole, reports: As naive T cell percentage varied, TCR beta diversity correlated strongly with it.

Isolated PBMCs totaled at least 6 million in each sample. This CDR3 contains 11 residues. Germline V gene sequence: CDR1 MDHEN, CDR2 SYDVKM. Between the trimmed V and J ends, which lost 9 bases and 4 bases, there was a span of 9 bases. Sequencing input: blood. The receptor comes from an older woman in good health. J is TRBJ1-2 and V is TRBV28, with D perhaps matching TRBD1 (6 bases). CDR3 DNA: TGTGCCAGTGGACAGATCTATGGCTACACCTTC. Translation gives CASGQIYGYTF.